The T cell receptor beta chain described here comes from a study of radiotherapy plus CTLA-4 blockade in lung cancer. At the level of the study: Around 19% of enrolled patients responded objectively, and more than 30% had disease control. Overall study findings and caveats: Interferon-beta and early blood T cell clone dynamics reportedly predicted response best. Blood TCR clones of tumor origin expanded after radiotherapy plus ipilimumab.

CDR1 is LNHDA, CDR2 SQIVND, per germline (reference sequence). The CDR3 totals 15 residues. Trimming at V came to 11 bases and at J to 2 bases, leaving 11 bases not matched to a gene. Note on this clone: No antigen is known for it.

Clones were sequenced by immunoSEQ multiplex PCR, and TCRdb holds only the in-frame ones, with some missing. The data hold about 98,000 clones, with 80% to 90% observed a single time. Those with chemo-refractory metastatic non-small-cell lung cancer were treated with focal radiation combined with CTLA-4 blockade using ipilimumab. The receptor was derived from a human donor with non-small cell lung cancer that progressed on radiotherapy plus ipilimumab. V gene TRBV19 combines with J gene TRBJ2-5; 10 positions agree with TRBD2. This material consisted of peripheral blood, taken from a patient treated with radiotherapy plus ipilimumab. CDR3 in amino acids: CAVGGLAGVQETQYF. CDR3 coding DNA: TGTGCCGTAGGAGGGCTAGCGGGAGTACAAGAGACCCAGTACTTC.